Each of the 26 T cell receptor beta chains below was sequenced from the same sample in a study of PD-L1 blockade in urothelial cancer. Clones were sequenced by immunoSEQ multiplex PCR, and TCRdb holds only the in-frame ones, with some missing. The table has about 50,000 clones, 60% to 80% seen once. The sequences come from PBMCs, collected around atezolizumab (anti-PD-L1) treatment. The origin of the receptors is a man aged 65-85 years with urothelial cancer.

V usage is TRBV19 and J usage is TRBJ2-2; tentative D call: TRBD1 (5 bases). Trimming pared 6 bases from V and 2 bases from J, leaving 16 bases between. Germline assignment: CDR1 LNHDA and CDR2 SQIVND (reference sequence). The CDR3 is 16 amino acids. CDR3 sequence reads: CASSYQGQVNTGELFF. The CDR3 DNA reads TGTGCCAGTAGCTATCAGGGCCAGGTAAACACCGGGGAGCTGTTTTTT.

The chain carries TRBV28 and TRBJ2-2; TRBD2 agrees at 13 bases. The CDR3 has 18 residues. Trimming cost V 4 bases and J 1 base; bases outside gene matches: 6. Germline V gives CDR1 MDHEN, CDR2 SYDVKM. In nucleotides, the CDR3 is TGTGCCAGCAGTTCAGGACTAGCGGGAGAGGTGAACACCGGGGAGCTGTTTTTT. It yields the protein CASSSGLAGEVNTGELFF.

CDR3 in DNA: TGTGCCAGCAGCCCGGACACAGGAGGGAGTGGGATCTACGAGCAGTACTTC. Its protein is CASSPDTGGSGIYEQYF. The chain combines TRBV5-6 with TRBJ2-7; the D gene is possibly TRBD2 (6 bases). The V gene lost 4 bases and the J gene lost 3 bases, with 23 bases spanning the gap. The germline V gene encodes CDR1 SGHDT and CDR2 YYEEEE. This CDR3 is 17 amino acids long.

The chain recombines TRBV5-4 with TRBJ1-6, with 7 bases that match TRBD1. Germline V lookup: CDR1 SGHNT, CDR2 YYREEE (reference sequence). This CDR3 region has 16 residues. Germline trimming cut 2 bases from V and 5 bases from J; bases unmatched to any gene: 7. The CDR3 protein is CASSLQPGQNNSPLHF. The CDR3 DNA sequence: TGTGCCAGCAGCTTACAACCGGGACAGAATAATTCACCCCTCCACTTT.

The rearrangement uses TRBV5-1 and TRBJ1-1, with D possibly matching TRBD1 (6 bases). With 6 bases removed from V and 0 bases from J, the gap between germline ends came to 24 bases. Germline CDR1 SGHRS, CDR2 YFSETQ. The length of the CDR3 is 18 residues. The CDR3 here is CASTQNGGGTLMNTEAFF. The CDR3, as DNA: TGCGCCAGCACCCAAAACGGGGGGGGCACTCTGATGAACACTGAAGCTTTCTTT.

This clone was recorded a few times. V is TRBV4-1 and J is TRBJ2-2, with TRBD2 identical over 10 bases. V lost 1 base and J lost 5; bases outside the gene matches: 10. Germline V gene lookup returns CDR1 MGHRA and CDR2 YSYEKL. The length of the CDR3 is 18 residues. In nucleotides, the CDR3 is TGCGCCAGCAGCCAAGTGCGTCTAGCGGGAGTCAAGACCGGGGAGCTGTTTTTT. This gives the protein CASSQVRLAGVKTGELFF.

The chain is built from TRBV19 and TRBJ2-5; TRBD2 matches 7 bases. The CDR3 has 14 amino acids. The germline V gene encodes CDR1 LNHDA and CDR2 SQIVND (reference sequence). Trimming at V came to 3 bases and at J to 2 bases, leaving 3 bases not matched to a gene. This chain's CDR3 is CASSISAGQETQYF. The CDR3, as DNA: TGTGCCAGTAGTATCTCAGCGGGGCAAGAGACCCAGTACTTC.

Regarding this clone: This CDR3 is also generated by other DNA sequences in the sample. This sequence joins TRBV4-3 and TRBJ1-5, with D possibly matching TRBD1 (5 bases). CDR1 is LGHNA, CDR2 YSLEER, per germline. V lost 0 bases to trimming and J lost 6 bases, with 9 bases between them. This CDR3 spans 14 amino acids. The CDR3 DNA sequence: TGCGCCAGCAGCCAAGAGGGGAGGGGTCAGCCCCAGCATTTT. Its translation is CASSQEGRGQPQHF.

This clone was counted between two and nine times. The V call is TRBV27, the J call TRBJ1-6, with 9 bases that match TRBD1. Trimming removed 6 bases from V and 10 bases from J; junction bases left unmatched: 7. The CDR3 length is 14 residues. Germline V gene sequence: CDR1 MNHEY, CDR2 SMNVEV (reference sequence). The CDR3 here is CASSPGQGWSPLHF. Here the CDR3 DNA reads TGTGCCAGCAGCCCGGGACAGGGATGGTCACCCCTCCACTTT.

The V call is TRBV19, the J call TRBJ2-1; the D is unclear. V was clipped by 3 bases and J by 6 bases, with 9 bases between them. This CDR3 has 13 residues. Germline V gene lookup returns CDR1 LNHDA and CDR2 SQIVND (reference sequence). The CDR3 loop reads CASSIILFNEQFF. In DNA form, the CDR3 reads TGTGCCAGTAGTATTATTCTCTTCAATGAGCAGTTCTTC.

The CDR3 reads CASSDSTGTGELFF. CDR3 nucleotides: TGTGCCAGCAGTGACTCGACAGGCACCGGGGAGCTGTTTTTT. The chain joins TRBV6-4 to TRBJ2-2, with a possible D match to TRBD1 (6 bases). Germline V gives CDR1 MRHNA, CDR2 SNTAGT. This CDR3 contains 14 residues. V was clipped by 0 bases and J by 4 bases, with 6 bases between them.

This clone counts as medium-sized. The rearrangement uses TRBV6-6 and TRBJ1-2, with D hard to call. The V and J ends lost 6 bases and 8 bases respectively, with 13 bases between them. The CDR3 consists of 12 residues. The V gene's germline CDR1 is MNHNY and CDR2 SVGAGI (reference sequence). The CDR3 loop reads CASSVLGSGYTF. For the CDR3, the DNA is TGTGCCAGCAGCGTCTTGGGTAGCGGCTACACCTTC.

The sample holds many counts of this clone. The V call is TRBV9, the J call TRBJ2-5; the D is unclear. The CDR3 extends over 14 amino acids. V gave up 2 bases and J gave up 4 bases, with 12 bases separating them. CDR1 SGDLS and CDR2 YYNGEE come from the germline V gene. The CDR3 loop is CASSVTPRGETQYF. CDR3 nucleotide sequence: TGTGCCAGCAGCGTCACCCCTAGAGGAGAGACCCAGTACTTC.

The chain combines TRBV6-6 with TRBJ2-7; 9 positions agree with TRBD1. The CDR3 consists of 16 residues. The germline gives CDR1 MNHNY, CDR2 SVGAGI (reference sequence). The ends lost 5 bases at V and 3 bases at J; junction bases unmatched: 11. This CDR3 is CASSGSDRGRFYEQYF. The DNA for the CDR3 is TGTGCCAGCAGTGGCTCGGACAGGGGAAGATTCTACGAGCAGTACTTC.

V gene TRBV18 combines with J gene TRBJ1-5, with D possibly TRBD1 on 5 matching bases. In germline, CDR1 is KGHSH, CDR2 LQKENI. The V end lost 4 bases, the J end lost 8 bases, and 12 bases lay between the germline ends. This CDR3 contains 13 residues. This CDR3 is CASSRDFGEPQHF. In nucleotides, the CDR3 is TGTGCCAGCTCACGGGACTTCGGAGAGCCCCAGCATTTT.

This clone was counted once. J is TRBJ1-6 and V is TRBV7-2; 7 bases are a match to TRBD1. J was trimmed by 7 bases and V by 5 bases; bases with no gene match: 8. Germline V lookup: CDR1 SGHTA, CDR2 FQGNSA. The CDR3 runs 15 residues. CDR3 sequence (DNA): TGTGCCAGCAGCCCTCCGGGACAGCGAAATTCACCCCTCCACTTT. The encoded protein is CASSPPGQRNSPLHF. Filled out from reference TRBV7-2 and TRBJ1-6, the complete variable domain reads GAGVSQSPSNKVTEKGKDVELRCDPISGHTALYWYRQSLGQGLEFLIYFQGNSAPDKSGLPSDRFSAERTGGSVSTLTIQRTQQEDSAVYLCASSPPGQRNSPLHFGNGTRLTVT.

The chain joins TRBV7-9 to TRBJ2-1; TRBD2 matches at 7 bases. Germline lookup yields CDR1 SEHNR and CDR2 FQNEAQ (reference sequence). CDR3 length: 15 amino acids. The trim removed 8 bases at V and 6 bases at J, leaving 13 bases unmatched. CDR3 protein: CASSIGGSISNEQFF. Here the CDR3 DNA reads TGTGCCAGCTCCATTGGCGGGAGTATTAGCAATGAGCAGTTCTTC.

Details on this clone: At one end, the junction sequence differs from germline, possibly due to a read error. The chain uses TRBV4-3 and TRBJ1-6; maybe TRBD1 (6 bases). The CDR3 covers 16 residues. In germline, CDR1 is LGHNA, CDR2 YSLEER. CDR3: CASTQSQGSLISPLHF. CDR3 in DNA: TGCGCCAGCACCCAATCACAGGGATCGTTGATTTCACCCCTCCACTTT.

The rearrangement links TRBV4-2 to TRBJ2-3; D might be TRBD2 (5 bases). This CDR3 contains 16 residues. Germline CDR1 is LGHNA and CDR2 is YNFKEQ. V gave up 1 base and J gave up 6 bases, with 17 bases separating them. As DNA, the CDR3 is TGTGCCAGCAGCCAAGGAGTAGGCAGGCGGAGGGATACGCAGTATTTT. Translation gives CASSQGVGRRRDTQYF.

Here the CDR3 DNA reads TGTGCCAGCAGTGAATTGGCCCACAATGAGCAGTTCTTC. Protein: CASSELAHNEQFF. The chain carries TRBV6-1 and TRBJ2-1; D remains unclear. CDR1 is MNHNS and CDR2 is SASEGT in the germline V gene. CDR3 length equals 13 residues. The V gene lost 2 bases and the J gene lost 5 bases, with 7 bases spanning the gap.

This chain links TRBV6-1 with TRBJ2-7, with D uncertain. The CDR3 sequence is 13 residues long. The V gene lost 7 bases and the J gene lost 0 bases, with 10 bases spanning the gap. Germline CDR1 MNHNS, CDR2 SASEGT. The chain's CDR3 is CASTVTISYEQYF. In nucleotides, the CDR3 is TGTGCCAGCACCGTGACAATCTCCTACGAGCAGTACTTC.

This chain connects TRBV4-1 to TRBJ1-2; 8 bases align to TRBD1. This CDR3 has 14 amino acids. The J segment lost 4 bases and the V segment lost 2 bases, leaving 3 bases of the junction unmatched. Germline CDR1 is MGHRA and CDR2 is YSYEKL. The CDR3 spells CASSQQDRAYGYTF. CDR3 bases: TGCGCCAGCAGCCAACAGGACAGGGCCTATGGCTACACCTTC.

The genes are TRBV10-3 and TRBJ2-4; TRBD1 matches at 8 bases. This CDR3 is built from 15 residues. CDR1 is ENHRY, CDR2 SYGVKD, per germline. V lost 2 bases to trimming and J lost 5 bases; unmatched junction nucleotides: 5. The CDR3 nucleotides are TGTGCCATCAGTGAGAGACAGGGGTTCCAAAACATTCAGTACTTC. It codes for CAISERQGFQNIQYF.

The chain couples TRBV27 to TRBJ1-5; D ambiguous. The CDR3 sequence is 14 residues long. Germline values: CDR1 MNHEY, CDR2 SMNVEV (reference sequence). The germline V and J ends were trimmed by 3 bases and 0 bases, with 6 bases remaining between them. In nucleotides, the CDR3 is TGTGCCAGCAGTTTTGGGCATAGCAATCAGCCCCAGCATTTT. Translating it yields CASSFGHSNQPQHF.

The chain has TRBV23-1 and TRBJ2-1; D is perhaps TRBD2 (6 bases). TRBV23-1 is an open reading frame, and its role is uncertain. Trimming cost V 1 base and J 3 bases, with 13 bases left between them. There are 16 residues in the CDR3. The CDR3 sequence: CASSQWRGVGYNEQFF. CDR3 DNA: TGCGCCAGCAGTCAATGGCGCGGGGTTGGCTACAATGAGCAGTTCTTC.

V is TRBV4-1 and J is TRBJ1-6, with 7 bases matching TRBD1. Germline CDR1 is MGHRA and CDR2 is YSYEKL. CDR3 length: 16 amino acids. V trimming: 2 bases; J trimming: 10 bases; junction bases outside the gene matches: 11. CDR3 sequence (DNA): TGCGCCAGCAGCCAACTACCCGACGACAGGGTCTCACCCCTCCACTTT. This codes for CASSQLPDDRVSPLHF.